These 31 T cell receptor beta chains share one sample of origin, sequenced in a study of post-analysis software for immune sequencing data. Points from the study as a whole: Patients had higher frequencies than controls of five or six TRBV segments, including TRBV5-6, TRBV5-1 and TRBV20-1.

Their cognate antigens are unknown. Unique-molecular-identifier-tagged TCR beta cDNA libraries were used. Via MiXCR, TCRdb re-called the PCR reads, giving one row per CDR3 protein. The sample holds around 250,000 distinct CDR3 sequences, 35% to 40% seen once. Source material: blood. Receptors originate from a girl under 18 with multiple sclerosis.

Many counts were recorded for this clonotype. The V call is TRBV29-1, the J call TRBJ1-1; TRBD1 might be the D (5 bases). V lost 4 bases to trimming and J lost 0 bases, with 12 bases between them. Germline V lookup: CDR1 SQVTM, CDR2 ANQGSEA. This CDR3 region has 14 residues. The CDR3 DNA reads TGCAGCGTTGGGCGGGGGTCTCTGAACACTGAAGCTTTCTTT. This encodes CSVGRGSLNTEAFF.

CDR3 amino acids: CASSVQVAGSTDTQYF. In DNA form, the CDR3 reads TGTGCCAGCAGCGTCCAGGTAGCGGGTAGCACAGATACGCAGTATTTT. V gene TRBV2 combines with J gene TRBJ2-3; 7 bases are a match to TRBD2. The J segment lost 0 bases and the V segment lost 6 bases, leaving 9 bases of the junction unmatched. The CDR3 covers 16 residues. The germline V gene encodes CDR1 SNHLY and CDR2 FYNNEI. Based on the CDR3 plus reference TRBV2 and TRBJ2-3, the full variable domain is EPEVTQTPSHQVTQMGQEVILRCVPISNHLYFYWYRQILGQKVEFLVSFYNNEISEKSEIFDDQFSVERPDGSNFTLKIRSTKLEDSAMYFCASSVQVAGSTDTQYFGPGTRLTVL.

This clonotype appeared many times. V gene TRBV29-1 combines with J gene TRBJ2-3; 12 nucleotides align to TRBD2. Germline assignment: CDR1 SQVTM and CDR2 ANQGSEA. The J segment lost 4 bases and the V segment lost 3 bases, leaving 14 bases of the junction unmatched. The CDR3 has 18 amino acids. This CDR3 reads CSVDGGLAGALVSDTQYF. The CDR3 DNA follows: TGCAGCGTTGATGGGGGACTAGCGGGCGCCTTAGTATCAGATACGCAGTATTTT.

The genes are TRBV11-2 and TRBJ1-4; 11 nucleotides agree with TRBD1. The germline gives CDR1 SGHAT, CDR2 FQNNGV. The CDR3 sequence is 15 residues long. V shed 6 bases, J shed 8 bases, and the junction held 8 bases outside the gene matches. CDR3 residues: CASSLPGQGGEKLFF. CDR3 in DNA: TGTGCCAGCAGTTTGCCGGGACAGGGGGGGGAAAAACTGTTTTTT.

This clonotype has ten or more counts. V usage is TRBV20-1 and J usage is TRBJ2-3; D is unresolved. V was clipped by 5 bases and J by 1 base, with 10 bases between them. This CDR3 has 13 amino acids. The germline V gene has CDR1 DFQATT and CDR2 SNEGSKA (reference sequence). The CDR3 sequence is CSALDPRTDTQYF. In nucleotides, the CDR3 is TGCAGTGCTTTAGACCCCCGCACAGATACGCAGTATTTT.

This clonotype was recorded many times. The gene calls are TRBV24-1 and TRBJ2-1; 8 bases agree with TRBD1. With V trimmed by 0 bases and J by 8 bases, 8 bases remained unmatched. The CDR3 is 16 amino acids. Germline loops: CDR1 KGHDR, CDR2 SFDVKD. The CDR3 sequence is CATSDLGQGAVDEQFF. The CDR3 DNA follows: TGTGCCACCAGTGATTTGGGCCAGGGGGCGGTGGATGAGCAGTTCTTC.

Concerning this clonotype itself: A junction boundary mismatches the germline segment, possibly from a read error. The CDR3, as DNA: TGCGCCAGCAGCTCGGGACTAGGCTCCCACAATGAGCAGTTCTTC. This translates into CASSSGLGSHNEQFF. The chain recombines TRBV5-1 with TRBJ2-1, with TRBD2 matching 8 bases. Germline lookup yields CDR1 SGHRS and CDR2 YFSETQ. This CDR3 is built from 15 residues. The whole variable domain, remainder taken from reference TRBV5-1 and TRBJ2-1, is KAGVTQTPRYLIKTRGQQVTLSCSPISGHRSVSWYQQTPGQGLQFLFEYFSETQRNKGNFPGRFSGRQFSNSRSEMNVSTLELGDSALYLCASSSGLGSHNEQFFGPGTRLTVL.

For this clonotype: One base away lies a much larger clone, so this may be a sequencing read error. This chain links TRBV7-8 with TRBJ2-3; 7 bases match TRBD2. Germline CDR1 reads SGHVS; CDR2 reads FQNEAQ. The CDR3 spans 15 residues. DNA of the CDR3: TGTGCCGGCAGCACCCGGGACTACCGCACAGATACGCAGTATTTT. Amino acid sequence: CAGSTRDYRTDTQYF.

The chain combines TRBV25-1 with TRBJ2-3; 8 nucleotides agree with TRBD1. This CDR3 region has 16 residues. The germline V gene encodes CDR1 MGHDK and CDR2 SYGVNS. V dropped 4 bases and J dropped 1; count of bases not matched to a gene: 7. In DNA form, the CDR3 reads TGTGCCAGCAGTGTAATGACAGGGGTTCGCACAGATACGCAGTATTTT. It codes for CASSVMTGVRTDTQYF. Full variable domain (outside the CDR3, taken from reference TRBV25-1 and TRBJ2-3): EADIYQTPRYLVIGTGKKITLECSQTMGHDKMYWYQQDPGMELHLIHYSYGVNSTEKGDLSSESTVSRIRTEHFPLTLESARPSHTSQYLCASSVMTGVRTDTQYFGPGTRLTVL.

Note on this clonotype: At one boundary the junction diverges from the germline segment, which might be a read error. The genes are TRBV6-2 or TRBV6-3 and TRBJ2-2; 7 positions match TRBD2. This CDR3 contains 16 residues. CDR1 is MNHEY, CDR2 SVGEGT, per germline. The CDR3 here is CASSDPAGVGTEELFF. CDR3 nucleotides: TGTGCCAGCAGTGACCCCGCGGGAGTGGGAACCGAGGAGCTGTTTTTT.

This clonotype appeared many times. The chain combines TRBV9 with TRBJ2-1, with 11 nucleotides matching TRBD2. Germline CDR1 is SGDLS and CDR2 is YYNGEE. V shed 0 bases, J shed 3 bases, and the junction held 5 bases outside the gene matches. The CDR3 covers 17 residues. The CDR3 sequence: CASSVASLAGGYNEQFF. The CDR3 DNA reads TGTGCCAGCAGCGTAGCTTCCCTAGCGGGAGGCTACAATGAGCAGTTCTTC.

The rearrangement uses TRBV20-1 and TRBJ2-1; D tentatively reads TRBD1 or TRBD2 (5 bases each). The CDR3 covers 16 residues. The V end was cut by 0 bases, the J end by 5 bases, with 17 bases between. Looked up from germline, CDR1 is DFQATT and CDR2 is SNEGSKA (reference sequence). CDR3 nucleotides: TGCAGTGCTAGAGAGATAGGAGCGGTGGGGGACAATGAGCAGTTCTTC. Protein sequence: CSAREIGAVGDNEQFF.

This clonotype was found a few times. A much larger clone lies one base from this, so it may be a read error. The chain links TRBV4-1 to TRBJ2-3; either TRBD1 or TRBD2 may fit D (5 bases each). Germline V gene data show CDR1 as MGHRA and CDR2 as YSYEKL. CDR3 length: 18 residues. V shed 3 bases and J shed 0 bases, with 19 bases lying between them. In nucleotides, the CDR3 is TGCGCCAGCAGCCATTGGTCCGGGGCACCCTCGAGCACAGATACGCAGTATTTT. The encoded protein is CASSHWSGAPSSTDTQYF.

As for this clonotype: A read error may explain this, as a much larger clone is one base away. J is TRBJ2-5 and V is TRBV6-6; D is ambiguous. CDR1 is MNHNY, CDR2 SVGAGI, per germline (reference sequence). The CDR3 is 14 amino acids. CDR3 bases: TGTGCCAGCAGATCGTCGGCTCCCCAAGAGGCCCAGTACTTC. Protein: CASRSSAPQEAQYF.

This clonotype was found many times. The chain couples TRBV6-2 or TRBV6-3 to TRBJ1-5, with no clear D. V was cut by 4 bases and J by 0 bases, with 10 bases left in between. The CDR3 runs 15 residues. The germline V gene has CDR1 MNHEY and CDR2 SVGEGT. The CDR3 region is CASSFGFNSNQPQHF. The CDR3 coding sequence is TGTGCCAGCAGTTTCGGTTTTAATAGCAATCAGCCCCAGCATTTT.

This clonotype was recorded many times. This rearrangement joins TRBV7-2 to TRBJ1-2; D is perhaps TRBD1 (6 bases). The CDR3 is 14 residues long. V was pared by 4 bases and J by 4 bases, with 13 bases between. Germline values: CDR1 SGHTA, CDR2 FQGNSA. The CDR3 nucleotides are TGTGCCAGCAGCTGGGGCGGGGGCGTCTATGGCTACACCTTC. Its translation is CASSWGGGVYGYTF.

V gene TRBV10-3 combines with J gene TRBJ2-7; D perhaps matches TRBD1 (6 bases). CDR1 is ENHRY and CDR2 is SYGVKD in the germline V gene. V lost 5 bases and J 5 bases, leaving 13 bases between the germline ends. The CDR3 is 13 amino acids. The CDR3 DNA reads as TGTGCCATCAGTCCCGGCACAGGGAACGAGCAGTACTTC. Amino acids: CAISPGTGNEQYF.

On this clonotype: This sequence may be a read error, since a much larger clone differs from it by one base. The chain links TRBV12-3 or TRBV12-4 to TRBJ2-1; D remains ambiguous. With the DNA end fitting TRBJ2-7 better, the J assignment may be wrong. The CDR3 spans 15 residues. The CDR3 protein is CASRVGRNPYNEQYF. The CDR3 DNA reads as TGTGCCAGCAGGGTCGGACGGAATCCCTACAATGAGCAGTACTTC.

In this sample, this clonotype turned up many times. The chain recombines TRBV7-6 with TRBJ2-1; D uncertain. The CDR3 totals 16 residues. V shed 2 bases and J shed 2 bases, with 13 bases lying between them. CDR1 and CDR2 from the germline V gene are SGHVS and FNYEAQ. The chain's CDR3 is CASSLNPGVTYNEQFF. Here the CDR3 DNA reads TGTGCCAGCAGCTTAAACCCAGGCGTGACCTACAATGAGCAGTTCTTC.

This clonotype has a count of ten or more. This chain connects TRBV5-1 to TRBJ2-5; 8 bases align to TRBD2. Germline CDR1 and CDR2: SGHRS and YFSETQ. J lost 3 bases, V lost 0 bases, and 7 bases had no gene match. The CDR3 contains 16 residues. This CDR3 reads CASSLASGGGKETQYF. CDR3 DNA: TGCGCCAGCAGCTTGGCCAGCGGGGGTGGAAAAGAGACCCAGTACTTC. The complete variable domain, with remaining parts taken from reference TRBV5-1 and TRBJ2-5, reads KAGVTQTPRYLIKTRGQQVTLSCSPISGHRSVSWYQQTPGQGLQFLFEYFSETQRNKGNFPGRFSGRQFSNSRSEMNVSTLELGDSALYLCASSLASGGGKETQYFGPGTRLLVL.

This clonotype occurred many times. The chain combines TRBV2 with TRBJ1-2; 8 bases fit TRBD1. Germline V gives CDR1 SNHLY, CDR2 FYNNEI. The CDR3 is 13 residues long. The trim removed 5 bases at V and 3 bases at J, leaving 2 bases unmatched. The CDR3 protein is CASSSQGDYGYTF. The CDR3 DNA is TGTGCCAGCAGTTCACAGGGGGACTATGGCTACACCTTC.

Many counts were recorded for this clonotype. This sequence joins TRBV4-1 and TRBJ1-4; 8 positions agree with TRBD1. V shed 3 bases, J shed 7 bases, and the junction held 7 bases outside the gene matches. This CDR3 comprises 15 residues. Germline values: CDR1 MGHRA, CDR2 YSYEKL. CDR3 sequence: CASSQIQGVGEKLFF. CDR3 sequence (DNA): TGCGCCAGCAGCCAGATACAGGGGGTAGGTGAAAAACTGTTTTTT.

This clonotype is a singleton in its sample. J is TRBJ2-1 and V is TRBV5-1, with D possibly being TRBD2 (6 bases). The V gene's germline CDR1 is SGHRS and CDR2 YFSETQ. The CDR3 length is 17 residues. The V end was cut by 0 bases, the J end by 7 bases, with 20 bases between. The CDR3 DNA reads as TGCGCCAGCAGCTTGGCTGGGGACGGGGGAGCGGGTAATGAGCAGTTCTTC. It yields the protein CASSLAGDGGAGNEQFF.

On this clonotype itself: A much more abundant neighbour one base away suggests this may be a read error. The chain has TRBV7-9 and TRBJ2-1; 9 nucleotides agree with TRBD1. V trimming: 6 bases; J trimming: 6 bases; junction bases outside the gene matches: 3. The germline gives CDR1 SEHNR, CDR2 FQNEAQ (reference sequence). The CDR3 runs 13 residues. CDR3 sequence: CASRTGGSNEQFF. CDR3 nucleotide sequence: TGTGCCAGCAGGACAGGGGGGAGCAATGAGCAGTTCTTC.

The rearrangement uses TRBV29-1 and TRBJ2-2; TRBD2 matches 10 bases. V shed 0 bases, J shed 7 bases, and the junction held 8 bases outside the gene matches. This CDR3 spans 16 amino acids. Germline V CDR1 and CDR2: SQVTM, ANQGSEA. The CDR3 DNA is TGCAGCGTTGAAGATGGGCTAGCGGGAGAGCACGGGGAGCTGTTTTTT. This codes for CSVEDGLAGEHGELFF.

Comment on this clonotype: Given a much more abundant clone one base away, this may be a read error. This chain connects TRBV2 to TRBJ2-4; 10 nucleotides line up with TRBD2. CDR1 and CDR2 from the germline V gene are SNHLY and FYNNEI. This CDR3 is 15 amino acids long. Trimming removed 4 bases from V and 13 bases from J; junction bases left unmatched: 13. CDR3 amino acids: CASSGTSGIKVEQYF. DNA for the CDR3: TGTGCCAGCAGTGGAACTAGCGGGATAAAAGTTGAGCAGTACTTC.

As DNA, the CDR3 is TGTGCCAGCAGTAAAACTGGATACGAGCAGTACTTC. Amino acid sequence: CASSKTGYEQYF. The chain couples TRBV12-3 or TRBV12-4 to TRBJ2-7; D not certain. The CDR3 loop spans 12 amino acids. Trimming took off 5 bases at V and 4 bases at J, with 9 bases between the two ends.

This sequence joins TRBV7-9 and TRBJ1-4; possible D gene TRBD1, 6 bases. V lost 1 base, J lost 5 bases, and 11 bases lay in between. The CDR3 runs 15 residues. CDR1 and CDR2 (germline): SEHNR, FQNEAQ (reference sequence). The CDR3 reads CASSLVGTQNEKLFF. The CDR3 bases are TGTGCCAGCAGCTTAGTGGGGACACAGAATGAAAAACTGTTTTTT. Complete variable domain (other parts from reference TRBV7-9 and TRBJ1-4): DTGVSQNPRHKITKRGQNVTFRCDPISEHNRLYWYRQTLGQGPEFLTYFQNEAQLEKSRLLSDRFSAERPKGSFSTLEIQRTEQGDSAMYLCASSLVGTQNEKLFFGSGTQLSVL.

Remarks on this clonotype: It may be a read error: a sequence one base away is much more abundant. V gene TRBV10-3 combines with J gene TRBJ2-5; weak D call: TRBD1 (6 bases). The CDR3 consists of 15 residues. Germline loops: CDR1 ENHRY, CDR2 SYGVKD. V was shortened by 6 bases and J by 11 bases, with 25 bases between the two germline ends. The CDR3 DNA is TGTGCCATCAGGACCGACTCCGGCCCAGGGGATGAGCAGTACTTC. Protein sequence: CAIRTDSGPGDEQYF.

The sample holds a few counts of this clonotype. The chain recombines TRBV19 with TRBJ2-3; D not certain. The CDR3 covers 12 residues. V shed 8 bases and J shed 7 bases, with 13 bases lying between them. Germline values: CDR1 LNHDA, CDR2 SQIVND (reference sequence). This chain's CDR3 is CASVWPSHTQYF. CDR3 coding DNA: TGTGCCAGTGTCTGGCCCTCCCATACGCAGTATTTT.

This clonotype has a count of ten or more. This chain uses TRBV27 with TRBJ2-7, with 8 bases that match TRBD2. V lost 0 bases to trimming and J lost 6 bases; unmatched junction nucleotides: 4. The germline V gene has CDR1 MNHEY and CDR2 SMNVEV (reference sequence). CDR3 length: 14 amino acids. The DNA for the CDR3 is TGTGCCAGCAGTTTATCGCGGGGGGCGGGCGAGCAGTACTTC. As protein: CASSLSRGAGEQYF.